Listed below are T cell receptor beta chains from one sample, sequenced in a study of beta chain features in type 1 diabetes. The data were produced by immunoSEQ multiplex PCR, yet TCRdb's version contains in-frame clones alone and is incomplete. Here the sample spans hundreds of thousands of clones, more than 9.5% being singletons. Source material: naive CD4+ T cells from blood. All receptors derive from a woman between 18 and 29 years old in good health. Each CDR3 is given with its conserved first and last residue. The order of the fields is J gene, clone size, V gene, D gene, CDR3 protein, CDR3 DNA. A D gene is named only where the DNA matches it firmly. The listing skips clone size in some rows; elsewhere it reads once, few, many or a size class.

j_gene: TRBJ2-7
abundance: -
v_gene: TRBV9
d_gene: -
CDR3aa: CASSTDPRDGTYEQYF
CDR3nt: TGTGCCAGCAGCACAGACCCTAGGGACGGCACCTACGAGCAGTACTTC

j_gene: TRBJ2-2
abundance: -
v_gene: TRBV2
d_gene: TRBD1
CDR3aa: CASSPGQGGTGELFF
CDR3nt: TGTGCCAGCAGTCCGGGACAGGGCGGCACCGGGGAGCTGTTTTTT

j_gene: TRBJ1-2
abundance: few
v_gene: TRBV18
d_gene: TRBD1
CDR3aa: CASSPTGDGYTF
CDR3nt: TGTGCCAGCTCACCGACAGGGGATGGCTACACCTTC

j_gene: TRBJ2-7
abundance: -
v_gene: TRBV7-2
d_gene: -
CDR3aa: CASSLDTDEQYF
CDR3nt: TGTGCCAGCAGTCTTGACACTGACGAGCAGTACTTC

j_gene: TRBJ1-3
abundance: -
v_gene: TRBV14
d_gene: -
CDR3aa: CASSQVRAHTIYF
CDR3nt: TGTGCCAGCAGCCAAGTCCGGGCGCACACCATATATTTT

j_gene: TRBJ2-2
abundance: -
v_gene: TRBV7-9
d_gene: TRBD2
CDR3aa: CASSPNRLAGTGELFF
CDR3nt: TGTGCCAGCAGCCCCAACCGGCTAGCGGGAACCGGGGAGCTGTTTTTT

j_gene: TRBJ2-5
abundance: -
v_gene: TRBV18
d_gene: -
CDR3aa: CASSPVGEETQYF
CDR3nt: TGTGCCAGCTCACCGGTGGGGGAGGAGACCCAGTACTTC

j_gene: TRBJ1-1
abundance: -
v_gene: TRBV19
d_gene: -
CDR3aa: CASSYLTNTEAFF
CDR3nt: TGTGCCAGTAGTTACCTCACGAACACTGAAGCTTTCTTT

j_gene: TRBJ2-3
abundance: few
v_gene: TRBV11-3
d_gene: -
CDR3aa: CASSLGAPDTQYF
CDR3nt: TGTGCCAGCAGCTTAGGGGCTCCAGATACGCAGTATTTT

j_gene: TRBJ1-3
abundance: -
v_gene: TRBV11-2
d_gene: -
CDR3aa: CASSLSQIHSGNTIYF
CDR3nt: TGTGCCAGCAGCTTATCCCAGATCCACTCTGGAAACACCATATATTTT